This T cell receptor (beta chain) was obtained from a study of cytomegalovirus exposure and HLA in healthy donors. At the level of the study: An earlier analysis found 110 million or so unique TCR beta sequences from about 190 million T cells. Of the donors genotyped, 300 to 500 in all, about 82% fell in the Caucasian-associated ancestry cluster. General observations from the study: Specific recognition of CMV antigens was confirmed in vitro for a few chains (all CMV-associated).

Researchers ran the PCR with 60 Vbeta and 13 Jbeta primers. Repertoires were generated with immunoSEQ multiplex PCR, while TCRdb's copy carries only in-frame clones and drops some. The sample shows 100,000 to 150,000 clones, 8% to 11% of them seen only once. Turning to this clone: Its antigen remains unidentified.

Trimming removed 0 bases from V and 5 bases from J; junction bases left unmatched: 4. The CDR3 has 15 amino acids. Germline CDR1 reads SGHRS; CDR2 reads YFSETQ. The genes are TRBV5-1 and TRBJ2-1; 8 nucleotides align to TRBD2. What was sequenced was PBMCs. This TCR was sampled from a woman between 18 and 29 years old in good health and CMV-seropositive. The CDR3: CASSLDSGSHNEQFF. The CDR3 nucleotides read TGCGCCAGCAGCTTGGACAGCGGGAGCCACAATGAGCAGTTCTTC.